The 16 T cell receptor beta chains presented below share a single source sample, sequenced in a study of CXCR3-negative and CXCR3-positive naive CD8 T cells. UMI-labeled 5' RACE yielded the TRB cDNA libraries. One entry per CDR3 protein, without DNA, is what TCRdb gives after re-calling the 5' RACE reads. The sample has 65,000 to 85,000 distinct CDR3 sequences. Sample: naive CXCR3- CD8+ T cells from blood. The sample's subset: CD45RO-CCR7+CD27+CD95- naive CD8+ T cells lacking CXCR3 (TNR3-). The receptors derive from a human donor in good health. Some clones in this sample may be carry-over from other donors' samples.

V is TRBV29-1 and J is TRBJ2-6; the TRBD1 assignment by TCRdb is unverifiable without DNA. Per the germline V gene, CDR1 is SQVTM and CDR2 is ANQGSEA. The length of the CDR3 is 17 residues. The CDR3 reads CSVGFGWGEFGANVLTF.

The chain recombines TRBV5-1 with TRBJ2-7; the TRBD1 assignment by TCRdb is unverifiable without DNA. Germline CDR1 reads SGHRS; CDR2 reads YFSETQ. The CDR3 contains 15 residues. CDR3 loop: CASSLATGPDYEQYF. The variable domain in full, completed from reference TRBV5-1 and TRBJ2-7, reads KAGVTQTPRYLIKTRGQQVTLSCSPISGHRSVSWYQQTPGQGLQFLFEYFSETQRNKGNFPGRFSGRQFSNSRSEMNVSTLELGDSALYLCASSLATGPDYEQYFGPGTRLTVT.

V is TRBV20-1 and J is TRBJ2-7; TCRdb's D call, TRBD1, is unchecked because there is no DNA. The V gene's germline CDR1 is DFQATT and CDR2 SNEGSKA (reference sequence). The CDR3 length is 13 residues. CDR3: CSARTGTIYEQYF.

The chain carries TRBV19 and TRBJ2-3; the D gene TCRdb calls, TRBD2, cannot be checked with no DNA. CDR3 size: 14 residues. Germline V gene lookup returns CDR1 LNHDA and CDR2 SQIVND (reference sequence). CDR3 residues: CASSIAGGTDTQYF.

The chain uses TRBV7-2 and TRBJ2-1; absent DNA, TCRdb's TRBD2 call cannot be checked. This CDR3 spans 18 amino acids. Looked up from germline, CDR1 is SGHTA and CDR2 is FQGNSA. The CDR3 protein is CASSLAVGLAGTYNEQFF.

The chain couples TRBV2 to TRBJ2-5; the D call of TRBD1 rests on TCRdb alone, since no DNA is present to check it. The CDR3 runs 16 residues. The V gene's germline CDR1 is SNHLY and CDR2 FYNNEI. CDR3 residues: CASSERVVAGEETQYF. Combining the CDR3 with reference TRBV2 and TRBJ2-5 gives the whole variable domain EPEVTQTPSHQVTQMGQEVILRCVPISNHLYFYWYRQILGQKVEFLVSFYNNEISEKSEIFDDQFSVERPDGSNFTLKIRSTKLEDSAMYFCASSERVVAGEETQYFGPGTRLLVL.

The rearrangement links TRBV6-2 or TRBV6-3 to TRBJ1-1. Germline V gene data show CDR1 as MNHEY and CDR2 as SVGEGT. The CDR3 covers 16 residues. Here the CDR3 reads CASSYSRVEENTEAFF.

The chain combines TRBV29-1 with TRBJ2-1. In germline, CDR1 is SQVTM, CDR2 ANQGSEA. The CDR3 has 14 amino acids. This CDR3 reads CSVTQREVYNEQFF.

This rearrangement joins TRBV28 to TRBJ2-1. Per germline, CDR1 MDHEN and CDR2 SYDVKM. CDR3 length: 15 amino acids. CDR3 region: CASTFFGSTYNEQFF. The complete variable domain, with remaining parts taken from reference TRBV28 and TRBJ2-1, reads DVKVTQSSRYLVKRTGEKVFLECVQDMDHENMFWYRQDPGLGLRLIYFSYDVKMKEKGDIPEGYSVSREKKERFSLILESASTNQTSMYLCASTFFGSTYNEQFFGPGTRLTVL.

The CDR3 here is CASSSDLSYEQYF. V is TRBV5-1 and J is TRBJ2-7. Germline V lookup: CDR1 SGHRS, CDR2 YFSETQ. The CDR3 extends over 13 amino acids.

The chain recombines TRBV4-1 with TRBJ1-2. Germline V gene data show CDR1 as MGHRA and CDR2 as YSYEKL. The CDR3 totals 12 residues. CDR3 region: CASSHRGYGYTF.

This sequence joins TRBV29-1 and TRBJ2-1; there is no DNA to check the TCRdb D call of TRBD2. Germline CDR1 is SQVTM and CDR2 is ANQGSEA. The CDR3 length is 17 residues. This CDR3 reads CSGGAGLAGGPYNEQFF.

The chain recombines TRBV29-1 with TRBJ2-3; TCRdb returns TRBD2, unconfirmable since there is no DNA. Germline loops: CDR1 SQVTM, CDR2 ANQGSEA. The CDR3 covers 16 residues. CDR3 amino acids: CSVEDHAGERTDTQYF.

This rearrangement joins TRBV6-1 to TRBJ2-1; TCRdb gives TRBD2 as the D gene, but with no DNA this cannot be confirmed. The CDR3 covers 15 residues. Germline V lookup: CDR1 MNHNS, CDR2 SASEGT. The CDR3 reads CASTLTSGRYNEQLF.

The chain uses TRBV13 and TRBJ2-3. The CDR3 is 13 amino acids. Germline CDR1 is PRHDT and CDR2 is FYEKMQ (reference sequence). The CDR3 loop is CASSPRLTDTQYF. Together with reference TRBV13 and TRBJ2-3, the CDR3 gives the full variable domain: AAGVIQSPRHLIKEKRETATLKCYPIPRHDTVYWYQQGPGQDPQFLISFYEKMQSDKGSIPDRFSAQQFSDYHSELNMSSLELGDSALYFCASSPRLTDTQYFGPGTRLTVL.

V gene TRBV18 combines with J gene TRBJ2-7; TCRdb indicates TRBD2, and absent DNA this call remains unverified. CDR1 and CDR2 from the germline V gene are KGHSH and LQKENI. The CDR3 covers 13 residues. CDR3 sequence reads: CASSPEAEYEQYF. Filled out from reference TRBV18 and TRBJ2-7, the complete variable domain reads NAGVMQNPRHLVRRRGQEARLRCSPMKGHSHVYWYRQLPEEGLKFMVYLQKENIIDESGMPKERFSAEFPKEGPSILRIQQVVRGDSAAYFCASSPEAEYEQYFGPGTRLTVT.